What follows is one T cell receptor (beta chain) and its context. Its target is not known. V dropped 1 base and J dropped 4; count of bases not matched to a gene: 11. CDR3 size: 18 residues. Germline V CDR1 and CDR2: SGHVS, FQNEAQ. This sample is drawn from a study of OX40 agonist ivuxolimab in advanced cancers. Overall study context: Prior anti-PD-1, anti-PD-L1 or anti-CTLA-4 therapy did not bar entry, and less than 50% had some. Points from the study as a whole: Relative to CD4+ cells, CD8+ T cells on average had more expanded clones.

Generated by immunoSEQ multiplex PCR, the TCRdb table keeps only in-frame clones and is missing some. The top ten hold 7.9% of the sample, which has roughly 49,000 clones, 75% to 80% seen once. This TCR was sampled from an adult with an advanced solid tumor such as melanoma, head and neck, liver or kidney cancer. The sample in question was CD4+ or CD8+ T cells sorted from blood, obtained in a trial of the OX40 agonist ivuxolimab. V and J are TRBV7-8 and TRBJ2-5, with TRBD2 matching 11 bases. The CDR3 protein is CASSLGPLLAGVGETQYF. As DNA, the CDR3 is TGTGCCAGCAGCTTAGGCCCCTTACTAGCGGGAGTGGGAGAGACCCAGTACTTC. The whole variable domain, remainder taken from reference TRBV7-8 and TRBJ2-5, is GAGVSQSPRYKVAKRGQDVALRCDPISGHVSLFWYQQALGQGPEFLTYFQNEAQLDKSGLPSDRFFAERPEGSVSTLKIQRTQQEDSAVYLCASSLGPLLAGVGETQYFGPGTRLLVL.